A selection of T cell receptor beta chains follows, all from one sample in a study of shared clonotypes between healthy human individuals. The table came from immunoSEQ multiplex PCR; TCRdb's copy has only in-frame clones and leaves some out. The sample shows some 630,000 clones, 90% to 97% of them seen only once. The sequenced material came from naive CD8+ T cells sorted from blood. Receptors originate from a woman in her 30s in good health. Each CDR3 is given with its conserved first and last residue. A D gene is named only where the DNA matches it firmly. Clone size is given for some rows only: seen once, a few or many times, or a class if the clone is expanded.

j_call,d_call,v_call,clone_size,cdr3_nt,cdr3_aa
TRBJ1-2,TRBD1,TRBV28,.,TGTGCCAGCAGCCCAACCGGGACAGGCTATGGCTACACCTTC,CASSPTGTGYGYTF
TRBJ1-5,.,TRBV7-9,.,TGTGCCAGCAGCGGAGATAGCAATCAGCCCCAGCATTTT,CASSGDSNQPQHF
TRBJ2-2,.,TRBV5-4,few,TGTGCCAGCAGCTTGGATTGGGCGGGCACCGGGGAGCTGTTTTTT,CASSLDWAGTGELFF
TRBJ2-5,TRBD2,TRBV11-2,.,TGTGCCAGCAGCTTAGCTGCCGGGAGGGAGGAGACCCAGTACTTC,CASSLAAGREETQYF
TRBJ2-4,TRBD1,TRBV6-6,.,TGTGCCAGCAGCACTACAGGGGACATTCAGTACTTC,CASSTTGDIQYF
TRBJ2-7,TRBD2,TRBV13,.,TGTGCCAGCAGCCCTGGGCTAGCGGAAGGCTCCTACGAGCAGTACTTC,CASSPGLAEGSYEQYF
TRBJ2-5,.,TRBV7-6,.,TGTGCCAGCAGCTTAGCCCTGGTTTTGGAGACCCAGTACTTC,CASSLALVLETQYF
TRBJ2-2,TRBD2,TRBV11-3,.,TGTGCCAGCAGCTTAGATCTCGTGGGAGGGCCAGGTACCGGGGAGCTGTTTTTT,CASSLDLVGGPGTGELFF
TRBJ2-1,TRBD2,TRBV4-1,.,TGCGCCAGCAGCCAAGAAGGACTAGCGGGATATAATGAGCAGTTCTTC,CASSQEGLAGYNEQFF
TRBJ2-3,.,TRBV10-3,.,TGTGCCATCAGTGTTGACAGGAGCTACACAGATACGCAGTATTTT,CAISVDRSYTDTQYF
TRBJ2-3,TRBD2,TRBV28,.,TGTGCCAGCAGTTTTCGGCTAGCGGGAGAAAGCACAGATACGCAGTATTTT,CASSFRLAGESTDTQYF
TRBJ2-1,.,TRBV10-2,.,TGCGCCACCACCGGACAGTACAATGAGCAGTTCTTC,CATTGQYNEQFF
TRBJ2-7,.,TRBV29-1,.,TGCAGCGTTGAAGAGGACAGCAGCTCCTACGAGCAGTACTTC,CSVEEDSSSYEQYF
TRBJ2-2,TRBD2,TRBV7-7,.,TGTGCCAGCAGCCCAACAGTAGCGGGAGAGGCCGGGGAGCTGTTTTTT,CASSPTVAGEAGELFF
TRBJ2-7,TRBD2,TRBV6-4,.,TGTGCCAGCAGTGACTCCCCCGGGACTAGACCCTACGAGCAGTACTTC,CASSDSPGTRPYEQYF
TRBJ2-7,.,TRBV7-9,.,TGTGCCAGCAGCTTAGAGGGGGTGGCAGGGTACGAGCAGTACTTC,CASSLEGVAGYEQYF
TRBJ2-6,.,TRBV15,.,TGTGCCACCAGCAGGACAGCTGGGGCCAACGTCCTGACTTTC,CATSRTAGANVLTF
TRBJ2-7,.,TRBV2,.,TGTGCCAGCAGTGAAGCGGCTGCCTACGAGCAGTACTTC,CASSEAAAYEQYF
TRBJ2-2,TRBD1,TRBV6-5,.,TGTGCCAGCTCTGGGACAGGGTTCGGGGAGCTGTTTTTT,CASSGTGFGELFF
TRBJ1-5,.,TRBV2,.,TGTGCCAGCAGTGAAGTTAGCAATCAGCCCCAGCATTTT,CASSEVSNQPQHF
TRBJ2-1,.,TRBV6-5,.,TGTGCCAGCAGTTACTCGAAAAGGGGAAACAATGAGCAGTTCTTC,CASSYSKRGNNEQFF
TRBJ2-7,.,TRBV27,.,TGTGCCAGCAGTCCCAGGGGGGCTAGCGGATACGAGCAGTACTTC,CASSPRGASGYEQYF
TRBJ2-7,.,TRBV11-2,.,TGTGCCAGCAGGGCCAGTTTGGGATACCACGAGCAGTACTTC,CASRASLGYHEQYF
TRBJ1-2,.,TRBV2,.,TGTGCCAGCACTCAGTGGCAGTCGGAGTATGGCTACACCTTC,CASTQWQSEYGYTF
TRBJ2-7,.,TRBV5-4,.,TGTGCCAGCAGCGGGGGAGGTCCGCTCGAGCAGTACTTC,CASSGGGPLEQYF
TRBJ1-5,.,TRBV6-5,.,TGTGCCAGCAGTCCCACCAGTTATAGCAATCAGCCCCAGCATTTT,CASSPTSYSNQPQHF
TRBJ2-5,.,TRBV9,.,TGTGCCAGCAGCGGGCCGCACCAAGAGACCCAGTACTTC,CASSGPHQETQYF
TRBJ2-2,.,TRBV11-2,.,TGTGCCAGCGAAACACAGGACTTGCTAGCCGGGGAGCTGTTTTTT,CASETQDLLAGELFF
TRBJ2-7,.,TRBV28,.,TGTGCCAGCAGTTTCGGGACACCTTTGTCCGAGCAGTACTTC,CASSFGTPLSEQYF
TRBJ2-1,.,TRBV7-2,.,TGTGCCAGCAGCTTAAGCGGGCCCTCCTACAATGAGCAGTTCTTC,CASSLSGPSYNEQFF
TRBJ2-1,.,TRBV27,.,TGTGCCAGCAGTTTACACAGCTACAATGAGCAGTTCTTC,CASSLHSYNEQFF
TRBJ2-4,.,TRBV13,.,TGTGCCAGCAGCTCAGAAGGGGGAGCCAAAAACATTCAGTACTTC,CASSSEGGAKNIQYF
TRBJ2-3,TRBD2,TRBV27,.,TGTGCCAGCAGTGCCAGCGGGAGTGGTACAGATACGCAGTATTTT,CASSASGSGTDTQYF
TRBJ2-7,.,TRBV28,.,TGTGCCAGCAGTTTTGGGGCGCACTACGAGCAGTACTTC,CASSFGAHYEQYF
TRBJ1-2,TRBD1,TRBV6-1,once,TGTGCCAGCAGTGACGCCGACAGGGGAGGGAACTATGGCTACACCTTC,CASSDADRGGNYGYTF
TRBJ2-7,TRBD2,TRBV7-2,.,TGTGCCAGCAGCAAGAGACTAGCCGGCTCCTACGAGCAGTACTTC,CASSKRLAGSYEQYF
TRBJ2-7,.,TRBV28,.,TGTGCCAGCAGTCCATCCCCGCATAGGGTAAACTACGAGCAGTACTTC,CASSPSPHRVNYEQYF
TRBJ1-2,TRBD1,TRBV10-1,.,TGCGCCAGCAAGCGGACAGGAGAATACTGGTATGGCTACACCTTC,CASKRTGEYWYGYTF
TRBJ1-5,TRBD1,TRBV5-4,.,TGTGCCAGCAGCTTGTGGCAGGGGGGCAATCAGCCCCAGCATTTT,CASSLWQGGNQPQHF
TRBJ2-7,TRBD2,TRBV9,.,TGTGCCAGCAGCGTAGCCCCCCTAGCGGGGGCCTACGAGCAGTACTTC,CASSVAPLAGAYEQYF
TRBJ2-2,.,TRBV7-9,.,TGTGCCAGCAGGGCCGGATCCGGGGAGCTGTTTTTT,CASRAGSGELFF
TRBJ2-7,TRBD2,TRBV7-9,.,TGTGCCAGCAGCTTGGGGACTAGCCCACCCTACGAGCAGTACTTC,CASSLGTSPPYEQYF
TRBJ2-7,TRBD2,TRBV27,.,TGTGCCAGCAGTCAACTAGCGGGATACGAGCAGTACTTC,CASSQLAGYEQYF
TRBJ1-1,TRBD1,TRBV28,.,TGTGCCAGCAGTTTATACAGGGGCCACACTGAAGCTTTCTTT,CASSLYRGHTEAFF
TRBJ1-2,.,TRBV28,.,TGTGCCAGCAGTTTAATGGGCAACTTAATGGGGGGCTACACCTTC,CASSLMGNLMGGYTF
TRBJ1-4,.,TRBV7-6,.,TGTGCCAGCACCGAACACGAAAAACTGTTTTTT,CASTEHEKLFF
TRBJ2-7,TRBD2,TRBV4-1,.,TGCGCCAGCAGCCAAGCCGAAAGCGGGGGTTACGAGCAGTACTTC,CASSQAESGGYEQYF
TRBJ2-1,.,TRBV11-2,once,TGTGCCAGCAGCTTACTAGGGAGCTCCTACAATGAGCAGTTCTTC,CASSLLGSSYNEQFF
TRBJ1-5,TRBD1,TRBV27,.,TGTGCCAGCGGAGTTACAGGGGGCAATCAGCCCCAGCATTTT,CASGVTGGNQPQHF
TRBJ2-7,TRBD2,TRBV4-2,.,TGTGCCAGCAGCCCCTCTAGTAGCGGGAAGACCTCCTACGAGCAGTACTTC,CASSPSSSGKTSYEQYF